The sequence of this T cell receptor beta chain was determined in a study of blood T cell repertoires in COVID-19. Study in general: Samples taken during acute and convalescent COVID-19 were collected in the United States, Italy and Spain. From T cells, B-cell-depleted T cells, or PBMCs came the material, which was cDNA or gDNA.

Patients at the Seattle site were enrolled during active infection and followed longitudinally. Germline values: CDR1 MDHEN, CDR2 SYDVKM. This CDR3 is 10 amino acids long. The V end was cut by 6 bases, the J end by 9 bases, with 8 bases between. In the source study's methods: The authors estimated nucleated cell counts from reference gene primer amplification. Assay used: immunoSEQ multiplex PCR; TCRdb lists only in-frame clones, some missing. V and J calls and clone size are as listed in that table; D and trimming were resolved from the DNA. The sample lists under 250,000 clones, 75% to 85% occurring once.

The sequenced sample was peripheral blood. The chain links TRBV28 to TRBJ2-5; maybe TRBD1 (5 bases). This clonotype originated in a woman in her sixties or seventies with COVID-19, enrolled during active disease. The CDR3 coding sequence is TGTGCCAGCAGCGGCAGGGCCCAGTACTTC. Its protein product is CASSGRAQYF.